Detailed here is one T cell receptor (beta chain). The data belong to a study of OX40 agonist ivuxolimab in advanced cancers. Profiling relied on immunoSEQ multiplex PCR, and the TCRdb table lists in-frame clones only, not all of them. The sample has 40,000 to 55,000 clones, about 86% seen once. Germline V lookup: CDR1 MNHEY, CDR2 SMNVEV (reference sequence). The CDR3 has 19 residues. The V segment lost 5 bases and the J segment 8 bases; nucleotides outside the gene matches: 21. This receptor was identified in an adult with an advanced solid tumor such as melanoma, head and neck, liver or kidney cancer. Specimen: CD4+ or CD8+ T cells sorted from blood, collected in a trial of the OX40 agonist ivuxolimab. The chain uses TRBV27 and TRBJ1-6, with 7 bases identical to TRBD1. The chain's CDR3 is CASSPLSLVSDREDSPLHF. CDR3 sequence (DNA): TGTGCCAGCAGTCCGCTGTCGTTGGTATCCGACAGGGAGGATTCACCCCTCCACTTT.